This TCR beta chain was identified in a study of cytomegalovirus exposure and HLA in healthy donors (dated by TCRdb to 2016 to 2017). About the investigation overall: An earlier analysis of around 600 of the donors reported about 250 Gb of sequence data and some 120 million unique TCR beta sequences from 190 million or so T cells. Several DR-DQ haplotypes were handled as single units for association and clustering because linkage in the cohort was strong. The study profiled the T cell repertoires of 500 to 800 subjects by immunosequencing and related them to cytomegalovirus serostatus. An early release covering more than 500 HLA-typed donors comprised 250 to 350 gigabases of sequencing data and around 85 million unique TCR sequences. HLA typing included class I and class II loci at four-digit resolution. A later genetic analysis used genome-wide SNP genotypes for about 65% of the 666 donors, treating that subset as a discovery cohort. Donor age, sex, ethnicity and CMV serostatus were compiled together with the repertoire data. Rather than using new phenotypic data, the later analysis identified candidate immune exposures from TCR beta sequences and from how often those sequences occurred across donors. All discovery cohort repertoires had been generated on a single sequencing platform. In a later analysis, previously published TCR beta repertoires from some 640 donors were re-analyzed and high-resolution HLA genotyping was added so that TCR occurrence patterns could be studied. The study aimed to test whether signatures of past pathogen exposure could be identified by cataloging public T cell receptors. Typing coverage varied by locus: about 620-640 donors for A, B, C, DRB1 and DQB1; approximately 500 for DQA1; more than 600 for DPA1; fewer than 480 for DPB1. Among the approximately 420 genotyped donors, 81% belonged to the genetic ancestry cluster associated with self-reported Caucasian donors. Across under 500 genotyped donors of the cohort, an average of about 240,000 unique TCR beta nucleotide sequences per donor were sequenced, and roughly 17% of those sequences were non-productive. Along with the approximately 700-subject first cohort, a separate validation cohort of approximately 110 different subjects was used. An earlier analysis of 587 of the donors used high-throughput TCR beta sequencing to judge whether each TCR beta V gene segment behaved as functional or pseudogenic. High-throughput TCR immunosequencing, statistical association of individual TCRs with disease status, and machine learning were combined to predict cytomegalovirus infection status.

In total, 630 or so healthy bone marrow donors made up the cohort. Cohort members were all nominally healthy when sampled, although unrecorded immune exposures were likely present. The donor tested CMV seronegative and was one of the 352 seronegative cohort members. Each donor provided a peripheral blood sample, and peripheral blood mononuclear cells were used for TCR beta sequencing. Genomic DNA extraction from the blood cell samples was performed with the Qiagen DNeasy Blood Extraction Kit. The library was made by the immunoSEQ multiplex PCR assay. For the multiplex PCR, a mixture combining 60 forward primers for TCR Vbeta segments and 13 reverse primers for TCR Jbeta segments was used. The CDR3 region of rearranged TCR beta genes was amplified from genomic DNA with a multiplex PCR assay. The Illumina HiSeq System was used to sequence the amplified TCR beta libraries as 87-base-pair reads. The study's processing was this. A later analysis counted 65 million to 90 million unique TCR beta chains across the 666 repertoires, and around 9.9 million of these chains were shared by at least two donors. Raw reads were error-corrected and collapsed into unique sequences by a nearest-neighbor algorithm in which closely related sequences were merged to remove PCR and sequencing errors. To assign V, D and J gene segments, CDR3 sequences were aligned to IMGT reference sequences. For a sequence to be retained, at least a six-nucleotide match to both a V gene segment and a J gene segment was required. Rearrangements were called productive when the CDR3 lacked stop codons and stayed in frame with V and J; all others were non-productive. Following IMGT convention, CDR3 was defined as the stretch from the second conserved V-encoded cysteine up to the conserved J-encoded phenylalanine. The earlier analysis of 500 to 600 of the donors excluded sequences that lacked an unambiguous match to a single V gene segment. In an earlier analysis of a few hundred of the donors, a V segment was called functional when productive rearrangements were above 56.7%, and segregating when the standard deviation between donors exceeded 5%. To diagnose cytomegalovirus status from the catalog of TCR beta chain sequences, a statistical classification framework was built. In a later analysis, TCR nucleotide sequences were compared against IMGT/GENE-DB human TR gene sequences so that V and J genes could be assigned. The TCRdist pipeline was used in a later analysis to assign CDR3 sequences and most-parsimonious VDJ recombination scenarios. In a later analysis, each TCR beta chain was defined by its CDR3 amino acid sequence together with its V-gene family, and reads lacking a unique V-gene family were excluded. As a way to deal with suspected cross-contamination and a sequencing artifact, a later analysis dropped under 600 nucleotide sequences that were highly shared and had low generation probability. For each public chain, a later analysis derived a clonal expansion index from normalized ranks of inferred template counts within each repertoire. A later analysis computed generation probabilities with a VDJ recombination model fitted to out-of-frame rearrangements, and checked the results against IGoR. A later analysis scored TCR-TCR, TCR-HLA and TCR-CMV co-occurrence with hypergeometric tests, applying a repertoire-size bias correction to TCR pairs. To estimate false discovery rates, a later analysis permuted the HLA or CMV assignments 20 times. In a later analysis, co-occurring TCRs were grouped with DBSCAN, and TCRdist sequence similarity was added when clustering was performed within HLA-allele-positive subsets. Repertoires with fewer than 30,000 or more than 120,000 public chains, plus five repertoires with anomalous nucleotide sharing, were excluded from co-occurrence clustering. TCRdb stores this immuneACCESS table with in-frame sequences only. Part of the clones is absent; in the studies checked, under half of the shortfall reflects unresolved V genes, and no reason is known for the rest. V, J and clone size were drawn from that table, and D and trimming were deduced from the DNA. This sample lists roughly 100,000 clones; around four fifths were detected once. Of the sample, 2% to 3% is held by the ten largest clones.

For this clone: The clone's antigen remains unknown. The limits of the CDR3 on the DNA are not certain, so only TCRdb's listed CDR3 is given.

Findings and caveats that apply to the study as a whole: Strong co-occurrence of HLA alleles, especially DR and DQ, made assigning TCR associations to individual alleles difficult. A few of the identified cytomegalovirus-associated TCR beta chains were confirmed in vitro to be specific for cytomegalovirus antigens. The study listed 170 or so TCR beta chains as associated with cytomegalovirus. HLA typing was unavailable for some donors at each locus, so association tests used only the typed subset. A later genetic analysis associated a missense DCLRE1C variant with V-gene and J-gene trimming of TCR beta chains, and an independent cohort replicated the association. Presence/absence analyses assumed roughly uniform sequencing depth across donors, an assumption that may not hold. The authors suggested that the approach could potentially be extended to other disease states and immunological phenotypes. Linkage disequilibrium might explain the correlated functional status among segregating V segments, but an unknown experimental factor could not be excluded. A further reported finding was that TCR beta sequences accurately predicted the HLA-A and HLA-B alleles for most subjects in the first cohort. Across donors, most TCR sequences were observed very rarely, whereas some public TCRs were present in many individuals. The sequencing pipeline was judged likely to have produced a cluster of highly shared sequence variants as a technical artifact. A later analysis found that most CMV-associated TCR beta chains appeared HLA-restricted, with HLA associations seemingly driven largely by CMV exposure. An earlier analysis of 587 of the donors showed that most TCR beta V segments appeared in productive rearrangements either about 87% or about 30% of the time, which broadly matched IMGT annotations. At a false discovery rate of 0.05, a later analysis linked 16,951 TCR beta sequences to specific HLA alleles. In a later analysis, HLA-associated TCR beta chains showed more clonal expansion and lower generation probabilities than non-associated chains that were equally common. The classifier was reported to diagnose cytomegalovirus status with high specificity and sensitivity in both the original and validation cohorts. According to a later analysis, TCR association rates differed among HLA loci, with DRB1 alleles showing the most associated TCRs and HLA-C alleles showing the fewest. Some IMGT-functional V segments, including TRBV6-2 and TRBV6-3, could not be distinguished by the 87-base-pair reads and were therefore excluded. In a later genetic analysis, fewer N-insertions in productive TCRs were reported among donors in an Asian-associated ancestry cluster than the roughly 700-donor mean. The earlier analysis of some 540 of the donors excluded around 17 rarely observed V segments, including chromosome 9 orphons, because counts were too low. According to a later analysis, parvovirus B19, influenza, CMV and Epstein-Barr virus appeared linked to several top co-occurrence clusters. The only immune exposure information available for the cohort was CMV serostatus. In this cohort, only TCR beta chains were sequenced, and detectable features were limited by the absence of alpha or paired-chain data.

The CDR3, cysteine through phenylalanine, is 20 amino acids long. Recombination connected TRBV21-1 to TRBJ2-2; the D call TRBD1 from the table was never checked on the DNA. TRBV21-1 is a documented pseudogene. The origin of this receptor is a man aged 35-49 years in good health and CMV-seronegative. Input material: PBMCs. CDR3 region: CASNPLVAQGSVANTGELFF.